The 14 T cell receptor beta chains listed next were all sequenced from one sample in a study of CD8+CD57+ T cells in acquired aplastic anemia. CDR3 and TCR beta VDJ profiling relied on a genomic DNA template. A single record per CDR3 protein comes from TCRdb applying MiXCR to the reads. The sample carries tens of thousands of distinct CDR3 sequences, under 50% recorded once. The sequenced sample was sorted CD4+, CD8+, or CD8+CD57+ T cells (not recorded which) from PBMCs. Source of these receptors: a human donor in good health, serving as a control.

In the case of this clonotype: A clone one base away is much larger, so this may be a read error. This chain joins TRBV3-1 and TRBJ1-1, with unresolved D. The CDR3 length is 12 residues. Germline values: CDR1 LGHDT, CDR2 YNNKEL (reference sequence). The CDR3 loop is CASSPLNAEAFF. CDR3 coding DNA: TGTGCCAGCAGCCCCTTGAACGCTGAAGCTTTCTTT.

Only a few counts were recorded for this clonotype. J is TRBJ1-4 and V is TRBV25-1; 8 nucleotides agree with TRBD1. Germline V CDR1 and CDR2: MGHDK, SYGVNS. The CDR3 totals 14 residues. Germline trimming cut 5 bases from V and 7 bases from J; bases unmatched to any gene: 6. The CDR3 coding sequence is TGTGCCAGCAGTTCCAGGGGGCTAGGTGAAAAACTGTTTTTT. Translated: CASSSRGLGEKLFF.

This clonotype showed up just a few times. The rearrangement links TRBV12-3 or TRBV12-4 to TRBJ2-1; unclear D gene. The CDR3 is 14 amino acids. The V end lost 3 bases, the J end lost 9 bases, and 15 bases lay between the germline ends. The CDR3: CASSLVRRKGEQFF. The CDR3 DNA reads as TGTGCCAGCAGTTTGGTCCGAAGGAAGGGTGAGCAGTTCTTC.

The genes are TRBV4-1 and TRBJ1-5, with no clear D. The CDR3 is 16 amino acids. Germline CDR1 reads MGHRA; CDR2 reads YSYEKL. The V and J ends lost 0 bases and 4 bases respectively, with 13 bases between them. DNA for the CDR3: TGCGCCAGCAGCCAAGATAGGGTCGGAGGGAATCAGCCCCAGCATTTT. Its protein is CASSQDRVGGNQPQHF.

V is TRBV9 and J is TRBJ2-5; 13 bases are a match to TRBD2. Looked up from germline, CDR1 is SGDLS and CDR2 is YYNGEE. J was trimmed by 5 bases and V by 3 bases; bases with no gene match: 10. The CDR3 length is 17 residues. CDR3 loop: CASSAATSGGVGETQYF. CDR3 DNA: TGTGCCAGCAGCGCCGCCACTAGCGGGGGGGTTGGGGAGACCCAGTACTTC.

The chain carries TRBV9 and TRBJ2-1; D perhaps matches TRBD1 (6 bases). Deletions cut 1 base from V and 5 bases from J, with 10 bases between. The germline CDR1 and CDR2 sequences are SGDLS and YYNGEE. This CDR3 contains 14 residues. The CDR3 here is CASSVTGRNNEQFF. CDR3 DNA sequence: TGTGCCAGCAGCGTAACAGGGCGCAACAATGAGCAGTTCTTC.

This chain links TRBV12-3 or TRBV12-4 with TRBJ2-1, with 10 bases matching TRBD1. The CDR3 spans 15 residues. V lost 1 base, J lost 6 bases, and 3 bases stayed unmatched. The CDR3 coding sequence is TGTGCCAGCAGTTTAGGACGGACAGGGGGCAATGAGCAGTTCTTC. Protein sequence: CASSLGRTGGNEQFF.

The rearrangement uses TRBV2 and TRBJ2-7, with 7 bases identical to TRBD2. The CDR3 is made up of 15 amino acids. V was clipped by 2 bases and J by 0 bases; unmatched bases: 4. The germline CDR1 and CDR2 sequences are SNHLY and FYNNEI. CDR3: CASSEKRGFSYEQYF. The CDR3, as DNA: TGTGCCAGCAGTGAAAAGCGGGGCTTCTCCTACGAGCAGTACTTC. The whole variable domain, filled in from reference TRBV2 and TRBJ2-7, reads EPEVTQTPSHQVTQMGQEVILRCVPISNHLYFYWYRQILGQKVEFLVSFYNNEISEKSEIFDDQFSVERPDGSNFTLKIRSTKLEDSAMYFCASSEKRGFSYEQYFGPGTRLTVT.

This chain links TRBV20-1 with TRBJ2-7, with a possible D match to TRBD2 (6 bases). The CDR3 has 14 amino acids. V was shortened by 1 base and J by 4 bases, with 14 bases between the two germline ends. Germline V gene sequence: CDR1 DFQATT, CDR2 SNEGSKA (reference sequence). The DNA for the CDR3 is TGCAGTGCTAGAGTCACCGGAGGGTTATACGAGCAGTACTTC. Its protein product is CSARVTGGLYEQYF.

This clonotype was seen only a few times. Since no conserved phenylalanine or tryptophan closes the CDR3, a read error is the likely cause. The limits of the CDR3 on the DNA are not certain, so only TCRdb's listed CDR3 is given. V usage is TRBV10-3 and J usage is TRBJ1-6. The V gene's germline CDR1 is ENHRY and CDR2 SYGVKD. 10 amino acids form the CDR3, both terminal residues included. CDR3 residues: CAISEIGPLV.

CDR3 protein: CATSSQQGEETQYF. The DNA of the CDR3 is TGTGCCACCAGCAGCCAACAGGGGGAAGAGACCCAGTACTTC. This chain joins TRBV15 and TRBJ2-5; 8 positions match TRBD1. The V segment lost 3 bases and the J segment 3 bases; nucleotides outside the gene matches: 3. Germline V CDR1 and CDR2: LNHNV, YYDKDF (reference sequence). CDR3 length equals 14 residues.

CDR3 sequence (DNA): TGTGCCAGCAGCTCACTAACCTACGAGCAGTACTTC. Translation gives CASSSLTYEQYF. The chain has TRBV7-3 and TRBJ2-7, with D hard to call. The germline V gene encodes CDR1 SGHTA and CDR2 FQGTGA. V lost 4 bases to trimming and J lost 2 bases, with 6 bases between them. This CDR3 comprises 12 residues.

This clonotype was seen at least ten times. CDR3 DNA sequence: TGTGCCAGCAGCTTAGGTCCGGGGGCTTCTAACTATGGCTACACCTTC. The encoded protein is CASSLGPGASNYGYTF. V is TRBV11-2 and J is TRBJ1-2; D is possibly TRBD1 (6 bases). The CDR3 runs 16 residues. Germline loops: CDR1 SGHAT, CDR2 FQNNGV. The ends were cut back, 1 base at V and 0 bases at J, with 12 bases in the middle.

The chain employs TRBV25-1 and TRBJ2-3; tentatively, D is TRBD2 (5 bases). The CDR3 sequence is 15 residues long. The germline V gene encodes CDR1 MGHDK and CDR2 SYGVNS. V lost 6 bases and J lost 5, with 18 bases in between. The CDR3 sequence: CASSIRTDGGDTQYF. CDR3 DNA sequence: TGTGCCAGCAGCATTCGGACCGACGGAGGAGATACGCAGTATTTT. The whole variable domain, filled in from reference TRBV25-1 and TRBJ2-3, reads EADIYQTPRYLVIGTGKKITLECSQTMGHDKMYWYQQDPGMELHLIHYSYGVNSTEKGDLSSESTVSRIRTEHFPLTLESARPSHTSQYLCASSIRTDGGDTQYFGPGTRLTVL.